Shown below are 5 T cell receptor beta chains from a single sample sequenced in a study of blood T cell repertoires in COVID-19. The method was immunoSEQ multiplex PCR; TCRdb's version includes in-frame clones alone and lacks a portion of them. This sample has about 46,000 clones, with more than 70% found just once. Sample: peripheral blood. These receptors were collected from a woman of 80 years or more with acute or convalescent COVID-19.

The chain is built from TRBV10-2 and TRBJ1-2; tentative D call: TRBD1 (6 bases). The CDR3 is 12 residues long. The germline V gene has CDR1 WSHSY and CDR2 SAAADI. Trimming took 7 bases from V and 7 from J, leaving 13 bases between them. DNA for the CDR3: TGCGCCAGCAACAAGGGGGAGGGTGGCTACACCTTC. This codes for CASNKGEGGYTF.

The chain is built from TRBV7-9 and TRBJ2-3; no firm D call. Germline loops: CDR1 SEHNR, CDR2 FQNEAQ (reference sequence). Trimming removed 4 bases from V and 1 base from J, with 9 bases in between. This CDR3 contains 14 residues. The CDR3 loop reads CASSSYLGTDTQYF. The CDR3 DNA reads TGTGCCAGCAGCTCCTACCTAGGCACAGATACGCAGTATTTT.

The CDR3 loop reads CASSLGPGRGNTEAFF. Here the CDR3 DNA reads TGTGCCAGCAGCTTAGGACCCGGACGGGGGAACACTGAAGCTTTCTTT. V gene TRBV7-2 combines with J gene TRBJ1-1, with D unclear. This CDR3 region has 16 residues. Trimming left V 1 base short and J 1 base short, with 13 bases between. CDR1 is SGHTA, CDR2 FQGNSA, per germline.

The chain has TRBV2 and TRBJ2-1; 8 bases match TRBD2. J gave up 3 bases and V 6 bases, and 4 bases lay outside the gene matches. Germline V gene data show CDR1 as SNHLY and CDR2 as FYNNEI. The CDR3 totals 14 residues. The CDR3 loop is CASRSGLGYNEQFF. The CDR3 bases are TGTGCCAGCAGGTCGGGACTAGGCTACAATGAGCAGTTCTTC.

The chain couples TRBV6-2 or TRBV6-3 to TRBJ2-1; D may be TRBD2 (5 bases). V was shortened by 4 bases and J by 0 bases, with 10 bases between the two germline ends. The V gene's germline CDR1 is MNHEY and CDR2 SVGEGT. The CDR3 spans 15 residues. CDR3 sequence: CASSSTGSSYNEQFF. CDR3 nucleotide sequence: TGTGCCAGCAGTTCCACGGGATCCTCCTACAATGAGCAGTTCTTC.